This TCR beta chain comes out of a study of blood T cell repertoires in COVID-19. Trimming shortened V by 1 base and J by 7 bases, and 4 bases separated the two germline ends. The CDR3 sequence is 12 residues long. Produced via immunoSEQ multiplex PCR; TCRdb's table is partial and in-frame only. The sample shows approximately 94,000 clones, about 77% of them seen only once. What was sequenced was peripheral blood. The TCR comes from a woman aged 70-85 years with acute or convalescent COVID-19. V is TRBV12-3 or TRBV12-4 and J is TRBJ1-4; D is undetermined. The CDR3 DNA follows: TGTGCCAGCAGTTTAGGTCTTGAAAAACTGTTTTTT. Its translation: CASSLGLEKLFF.